This TCR beta chain was observed in a study of blood T cell repertoires in COVID-19. Study summary: Acute and convalescent COVID-19 samples came from the United States, Italy and Spain.

V lost 2 bases to trimming and J lost 6 bases, with 8 bases between them. The CDR3 covers 13 residues. From germline, CDR1 is MNHEY and CDR2 SMNVEV (reference sequence). How the authors handled the data: Estimates of nucleated cell counts were drawn from the amplification of reference gene primers. Repertoires were generated with immunoSEQ multiplex PCR, while TCRdb's copy carries only in-frame clones and drops some. V, J and clone size are those of that table, while D and trimming were read from the DNA. The sample lists approximately 200,000 clones; over 70% were seen once. The chain uses TRBV27 and TRBJ1-5, with TRBD1 as a possible D gene (5 bases). This sequence was found in a woman aged 30 to 39 who had been exposed to COVID-19. Sequencing input: PBMCs or T cells enriched from blood (not recorded which). The CDR3 DNA reads as TGTGCCAGCAGTTTAGGGGGGAGTCAGCCCCAGCATTTT. Encoded protein: CASSLGGSQPQHF.